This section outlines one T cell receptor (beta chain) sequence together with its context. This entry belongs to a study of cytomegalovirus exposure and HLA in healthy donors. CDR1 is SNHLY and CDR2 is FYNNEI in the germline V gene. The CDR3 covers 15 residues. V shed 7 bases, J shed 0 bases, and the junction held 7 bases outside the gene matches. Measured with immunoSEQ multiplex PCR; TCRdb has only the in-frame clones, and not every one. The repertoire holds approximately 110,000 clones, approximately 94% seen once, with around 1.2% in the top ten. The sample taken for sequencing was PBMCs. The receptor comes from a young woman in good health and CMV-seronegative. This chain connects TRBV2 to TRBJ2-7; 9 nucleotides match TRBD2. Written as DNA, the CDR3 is TGTGCCAGCATTCAAAGCGGGGGGACCTCCTACGAGCAGTACTTC. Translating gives CASIQSGGTSYEQYF.